One and the same sample provided the 12 T cell receptor beta chains below, sequenced in a study of cytomegalovirus exposure and HLA in healthy donors. Assay: immunoSEQ multiplex PCR; the TCRdb copy retains only in-frame clones and omits some. The sample shows about 170,000 clones, around 96% of them seen only once. Source material: PBMCs. These receptors were taken from a woman between 18 and 29 years old in good health and CMV-seronegative.

This chain joins TRBV27 and TRBJ1-2; the D is unclear. CDR1 MNHEY and CDR2 SMNVEV come from the germline V gene (reference sequence). The CDR3 has 11 amino acids. V shed 5 bases and J shed 5 bases, with 6 bases lying between them. This chain's CDR3 is CASSTGYGYTF. The CDR3 DNA reads as TGTGCCAGCAGTACGGGTTATGGCTACACCTTC.

V and J are TRBV2 and TRBJ1-5; TRBD1 matches at 11 bases. This CDR3 contains 15 residues. CDR1 and CDR2 (germline): SNHLY, FYNNEI. The J segment lost 3 bases and the V segment lost 6 bases, leaving 4 bases of the junction unmatched. The CDR3 DNA reads as TGTGCCAGCAGCCGGGACAGGGGGAACAATCAGCCCCAGCATTTT. It yields the protein CASSRDRGNNQPQHF.

J is TRBJ1-2 and V is TRBV4-1; 7 nucleotides match TRBD1. Germline CDR1 is MGHRA and CDR2 is YSYEKL. This CDR3 has 13 residues. Trimming took 2 bases from V and 8 from J; bases not matched to a gene: 5. In DNA, the CDR3 is TGCGCCAGCAGCCAAACCGGGACAGACGGCTACACCTTC. It yields the protein CASSQTGTDGYTF.

The rearrangement uses TRBV7-2 and TRBJ2-5; 8 nucleotides match TRBD2. The germline V gene encodes CDR1 SGHTA and CDR2 FQGNSA. V shed 3 bases, J shed 1 base, and the junction held 7 bases outside the gene matches. The CDR3 runs to 16 residues. The CDR3 region has the DNA TGTGCCAGCAGCTTGGGGGGTAGCGGGGCCCAAGAGACCCAGTACTTC. Amino acids: CASSLGGSGAQETQYF.

The rearrangement joins TRBV27 to TRBJ1-2, with TRBD1 matching 11 bases. J lost 8 bases, V lost 0 bases, and 11 bases had no gene match. Germline V gene data show CDR1 as MNHEY and CDR2 as SMNVEV (reference sequence). The CDR3 contains 17 residues. CDR3 bases: TGTGCCAGCAGTTTATCTGGGACAGGGGGTCGCGATAAGGGCTACACCTTC. This gives the protein CASSLSGTGGRDKGYTF.

The rearrangement links TRBV15 to TRBJ1-3; the D gene is possibly TRBD1 (6 bases). V lost 9 bases to trimming and J lost 3 bases, with 15 bases between them. The CDR3 spans 14 residues. Germline CDR1 is LNHNV and CDR2 is YYDKDF (reference sequence). The CDR3, as DNA: TGTGCCACAGCAAATACAGGGTATGGAAACACCATATATTTT. The encoded protein is CATANTGYGNTIYF.

V is TRBV10-3 and J is TRBJ1-1, with 9 bases aligning to TRBD1. Germline V lookup: CDR1 ENHRY, CDR2 SYGVKD. The CDR3 runs to 15 residues. Trimming cost V 5 bases and J 5 bases; bases outside gene matches: 9. CDR3 loop: CAISNLQGARTEAFF. The DNA for the CDR3 is TGTGCCATCAGTAACTTACAGGGGGCGCGGACTGAAGCTTTCTTT.

This rearrangement joins TRBV9 to TRBJ2-7; 9 bases align to TRBD1. CDR3 length equals 14 residues. The V gene's germline CDR1 is SGDLS and CDR2 YYNGEE. V was pared by 3 bases and J by 7 bases, with 8 bases of the junction left unmatched. The CDR3 here is CASSETGGAWEQYF. As DNA, the CDR3 is TGTGCCAGCAGCGAGACAGGGGGAGCCTGGGAGCAGTACTTC.

This chain links TRBV15 with TRBJ1-2; 7 bases fit TRBD1. Germline V CDR1 and CDR2: LNHNV, YYDKDF (reference sequence). The CDR3 has 16 amino acids. J gave up 3 bases and V 0 bases, and 7 bases lay outside the gene matches. The CDR3 DNA is TGTGCCACCAGCAGAGATCGGCAGGGGGATTACTATGGCTACACCTTC. Translating it yields CATSRDRQGDYYGYTF.

The CDR3 protein is CASSQYTRVGAENTEAFF. CDR3 bases: TGCGCCAGCAGCCAATACACACGGGTGGGGGCAGAGAACACTGAAGCTTTCTTT. The V gene is TRBV4-1, the J gene TRBJ1-1, with D possibly matching TRBD1 (6 bases). From germline, CDR1 is MGHRA and CDR2 YSYEKL. This CDR3 spans 18 amino acids. The V gene lost 2 bases and the J gene lost 1 base, with 20 bases spanning the gap.

This sequence joins TRBV6-1 and TRBJ1-2, with TRBD1 identical over 7 bases. The CDR3 extends over 13 amino acids. V lost 6 bases, J lost 7 bases, and 8 bases stayed unmatched. Germline V gives CDR1 MNHNS, CDR2 SASEGT. For the CDR3, the DNA is TGTGCCAGCAGCGACAGGGCCCCCAGTGGCTACACCTTC. Its protein product is CASSDRAPSGYTF.

This chain connects TRBV11-2 to TRBJ2-7, with 10 nucleotides matching TRBD1. The germline V gene encodes CDR1 SGHAT and CDR2 FQNNGV. There are 17 residues in the CDR3. The J segment lost 5 bases and the V segment lost 6 bases, leaving 16 bases of the junction unmatched. CDR3 residues: CASRHLKGQGLLHEQYF. For the CDR3, the DNA is TGTGCCAGCAGGCACCTGAAGGGACAGGGGCTTCTCCACGAGCAGTACTTC.